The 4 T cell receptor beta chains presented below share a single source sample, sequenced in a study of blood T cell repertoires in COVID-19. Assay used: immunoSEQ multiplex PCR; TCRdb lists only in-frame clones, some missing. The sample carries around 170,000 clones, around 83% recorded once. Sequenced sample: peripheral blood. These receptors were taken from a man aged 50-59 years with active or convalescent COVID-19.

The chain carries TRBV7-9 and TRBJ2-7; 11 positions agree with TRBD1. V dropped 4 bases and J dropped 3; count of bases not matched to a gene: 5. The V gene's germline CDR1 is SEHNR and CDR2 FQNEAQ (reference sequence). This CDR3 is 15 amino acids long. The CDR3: CASSSPDRGLYEQYF. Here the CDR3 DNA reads TGTGCCAGCAGCTCGCCGGACAGGGGGCTCTACGAGCAGTACTTC.

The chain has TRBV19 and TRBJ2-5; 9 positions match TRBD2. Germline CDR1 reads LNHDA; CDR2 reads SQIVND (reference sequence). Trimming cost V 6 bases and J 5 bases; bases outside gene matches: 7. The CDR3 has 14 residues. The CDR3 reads CASSSGTSWETQYF. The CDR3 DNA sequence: TGTGCCAGTAGCTCCGGGACTAGCTGGGAGACCCAGTACTTC.

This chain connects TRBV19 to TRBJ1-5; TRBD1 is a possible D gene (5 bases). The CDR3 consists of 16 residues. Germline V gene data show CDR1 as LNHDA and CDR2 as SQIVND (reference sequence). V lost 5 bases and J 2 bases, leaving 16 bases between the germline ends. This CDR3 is CASSATGGIGNQPQHF. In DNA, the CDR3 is TGTGCCAGTAGTGCGACCGGGGGGATAGGCAATCAGCCCCAGCATTTT.

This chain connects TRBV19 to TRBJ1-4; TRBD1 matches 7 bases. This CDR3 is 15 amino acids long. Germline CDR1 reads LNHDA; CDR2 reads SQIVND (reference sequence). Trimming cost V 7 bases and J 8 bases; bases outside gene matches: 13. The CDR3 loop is CASTSPGGTLEKLFF. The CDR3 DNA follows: TGTGCCAGTACCTCTCCAGGGGGAACATTAGAAAAACTGTTTTTT.